This TCR beta chain comes out of a study of beta chain features in type 1 diabetes. This clone was detected only a few times. Its antigen is unidentified. V was pared by 9 bases and J by 5 bases, with 19 bases between. CDR3 length equals 14 residues. Germline assignment: CDR1 SGHRS and CDR2 YFSETQ. Notes on the study in general: Lower insertion and higher deletion counts appeared at VDJ junctions in type 1 diabetes patients. People with Type 1 diabetes carried modestly yet significantly shorter TCRB CDR3s in all four CD4+ subsets.

Every bit of the isolated RNA underwent reverse transcription, so sequencing read expressed TCRB transcripts. Using immunoSEQ multiplex PCR, the repertoire was profiled, and TCRdb retains in-frame clones only, with some absent. The profile shows hundreds of thousands of clones, under 15% of them singletons. Sequencing input: naive CD4+ T cells from blood. The chain carries TRBV5-1 and TRBJ2-3; perhaps TRBD1 as D (6 bases). The clonotype comes from a man aged 18 to 29 with type 1 diabetes. This CDR3 reads CATQPRPGEDTQYF. In DNA form, the CDR3 reads TGCGCCACCCAGCCCCGGCCAGGGGAAGATACGCAGTATTTT.